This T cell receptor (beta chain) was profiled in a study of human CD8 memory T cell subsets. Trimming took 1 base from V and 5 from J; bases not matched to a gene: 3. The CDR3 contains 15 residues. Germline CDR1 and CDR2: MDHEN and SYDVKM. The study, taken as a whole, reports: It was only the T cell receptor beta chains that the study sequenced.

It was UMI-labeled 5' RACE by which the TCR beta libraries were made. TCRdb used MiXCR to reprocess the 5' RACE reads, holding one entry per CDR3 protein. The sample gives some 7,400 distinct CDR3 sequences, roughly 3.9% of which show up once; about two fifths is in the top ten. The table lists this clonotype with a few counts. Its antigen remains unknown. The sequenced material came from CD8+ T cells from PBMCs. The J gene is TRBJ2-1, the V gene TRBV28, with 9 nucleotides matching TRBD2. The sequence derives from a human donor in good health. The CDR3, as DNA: TGTGCCAGCAGTTTATCGGGACTAGCCAACAATGAGCAGTTCTTC. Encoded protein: CASSLSGLANNEQFF.